Reported below is one T cell receptor beta chain. Antigen: not known. This sample is drawn from a study of PD-L1 blockade in urothelial cancer. About the study: Bladder-origin urothelial cancer in males covered about 85% of the 29 patients. Each blood sample yielded a median of 141,255 T cells. The study, taken as a whole, reports: Clonality of blood TCR below the median before treatment predicted better survival.

Produced via immunoSEQ multiplex PCR; TCRdb's table is partial and in-frame only. The top ten hold under 7% of the sample, which has under 20,000 clones, about nine tenths seen once. CDR3 length: 14 amino acids. The germline gives CDR1 SGHTA, CDR2 FQGNSA. After removal of 1 base from V and 7 bases from J, the junction contained 6 bases not matched to a gene. The source is a man aged 45 to 65 with urothelial cancer. The chain has TRBV7-2 and TRBJ1-1; TRBD1 agrees at 7 bases. The sample in question was PBMCs, obtained around atezolizumab (anti-PD-L1) treatment. DNA of the CDR3: TGTGCCAGCAGCTTAGTGGCTTCAGGGGGTGAAGCTTTCTTT. It yields the protein CASSLVASGGEAFF.